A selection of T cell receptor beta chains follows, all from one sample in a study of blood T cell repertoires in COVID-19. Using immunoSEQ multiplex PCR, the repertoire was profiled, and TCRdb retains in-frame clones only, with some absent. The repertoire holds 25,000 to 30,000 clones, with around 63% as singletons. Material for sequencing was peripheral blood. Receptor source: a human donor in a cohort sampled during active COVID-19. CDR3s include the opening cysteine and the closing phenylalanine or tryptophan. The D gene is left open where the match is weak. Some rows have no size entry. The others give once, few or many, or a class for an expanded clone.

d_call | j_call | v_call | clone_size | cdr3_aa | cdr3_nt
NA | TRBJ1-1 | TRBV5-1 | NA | CASSLVRGNTEAFF | TGCGCCAGCAGCTTGGTACGGGGGAACACTGAAGCTTTCTTT
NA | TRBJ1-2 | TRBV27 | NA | CASSLWPRFQGYTF | TGTGCCAGCAGTTTATGGCCTAGGTTTCAGGGCTACACCTTC
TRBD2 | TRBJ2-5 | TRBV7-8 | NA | CASSFSGMGPGTQYF | TGTGCCAGCAGCTTTAGCGGGATGGGGCCGGGGACCCAGTACTTC
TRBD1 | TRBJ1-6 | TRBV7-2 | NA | CASSLALGQGNSPLHF | TGTGCCAGCAGCTTAGCGTTGGGACAGGGTAATTCACCCCTCCACTTT
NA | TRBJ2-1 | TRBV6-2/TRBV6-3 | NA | CASSYAGWRGAYNEQFF | TGTGCCAGCAGTTACGCGGGTTGGAGGGGCGCCTACAATGAGCAGTTCTTC
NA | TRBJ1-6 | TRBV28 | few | CASSLGGSTSPLHF | TGTGCCAGCAGTTTAGGGGGGAGTACTTCACCCCTCCACTTT
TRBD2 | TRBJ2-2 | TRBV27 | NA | CASRIAGDTGELFF | TGTGCCAGCAGAATAGCGGGAGACACCGGGGAGCTGTTTTTT
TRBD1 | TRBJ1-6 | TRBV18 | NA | CASSTGADSPLHF | TGTGCCAGCTCGACAGGGGCGGATTCACCCCTCCACTTT
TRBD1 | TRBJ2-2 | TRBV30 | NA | CAQHRGLNTGELFF | TGTGCCCAACACAGGGGGCTGAACACCGGGGAGCTGTTTTTT
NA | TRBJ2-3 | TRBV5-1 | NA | CASSLSGETDTQYF | TGCGCCAGCAGCTTGAGTGGAGAGACAGATACGCAGTATTTT
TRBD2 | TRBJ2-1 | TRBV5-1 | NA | CASSPWASGNNEQFF | TGCGCCAGCAGCCCGTGGGCTAGCGGGAACAATGAGCAGTTCTTC
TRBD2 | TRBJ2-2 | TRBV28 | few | CASSELAGTGELFF | TGTGCCAGCAGTGAACTAGCGGGTACCGGGGAGCTGTTTTTT
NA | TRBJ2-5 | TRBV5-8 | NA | CASSLLETQYF | TGTGCCAGCAGCTTGCTCGAGACCCAGTACTTC
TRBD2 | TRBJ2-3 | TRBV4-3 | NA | CASSQEYRPAGAKDTQYF | TGCGCCAGCAGCCAAGAATATCGACCAGCGGGAGCGAAAGATACGCAGTATTTT
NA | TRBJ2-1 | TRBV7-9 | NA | CASTAPGGGVGNEQFF | TGTGCCAGCACCGCCCCCGGAGGGGGGGTGGGTAATGAGCAGTTCTTC
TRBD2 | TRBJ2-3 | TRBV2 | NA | CASTSGGYTDTQYF | TGTGCCAGTACTAGCGGGGGCTACACAGATACGCAGTATTTT
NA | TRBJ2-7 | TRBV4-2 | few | CASSQDRQYEQYF | TGTGCCAGCAGCCAAGATCGACAGTACGAGCAGTACTTC
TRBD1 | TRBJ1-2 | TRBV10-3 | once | CAIRAIQGTHGYTF | TGTGCCATCAGGGCAATACAGGGGACCCATGGCTACACCTTC
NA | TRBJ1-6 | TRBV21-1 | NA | CASSNYPPGQVRSPLHF | TGTGCCAGCAGCAATTACCCTCCGGGACAGGTAAGATCACCCCTCCACTTT
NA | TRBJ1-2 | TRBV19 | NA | CASRTATQGLGYGYTF | TGTGCCAGTAGAACAGCAACTCAGGGGTTAGGCTATGGCTACACCTTC
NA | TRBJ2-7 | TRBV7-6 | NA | CASSLTDSTYEQYF | TGTGCCAGCAGCTTAACGGACAGCACCTACGAGCAGTACTTC
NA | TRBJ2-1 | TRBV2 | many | CASTPPEGYYNEQFF | TGTGCCAGCACCCCTCCAGAGGGCTACTACAATGAGCAGTTCTTC
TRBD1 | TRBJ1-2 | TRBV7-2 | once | CASSIGQGPYGYTF | TGTGCCAGCAGCATCGGACAGGGACCCTATGGCTACACCTTC
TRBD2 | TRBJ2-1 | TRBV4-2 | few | CASSPAGGRTNNEQFF | TGTGCCAGCAGCCCCGCGGGCGGGAGGACAAACAATGAGCAGTTCTTC
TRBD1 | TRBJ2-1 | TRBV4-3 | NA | CASSPGSRGLYNEQFF | TGCGCCAGCAGCCCAGGATCCAGGGGGCTATACAATGAGCAGTTCTTC
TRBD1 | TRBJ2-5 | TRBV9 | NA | CASSLSGTGGETQYF | TGTGCCAGCAGCCTTTCCGGGACAGGGGGCGAGACCCAGTACTTC
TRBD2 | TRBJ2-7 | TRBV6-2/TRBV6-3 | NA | CASSRTSVTYEQYF | TGTGCCAGCAGTAGGACTAGCGTAACCTACGAGCAGTACTTC
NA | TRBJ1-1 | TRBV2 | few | CASSGAPGETEAFF | TGTGCCAGCAGCGGGGCGCCGGGGGAGACTGAAGCTTTCTTT
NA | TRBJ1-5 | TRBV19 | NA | CASSGRDTSYSNQPQHF | TGTGCCAGTAGCGGCCGGGACACATCATATAGCAATCAGCCCCAGCATTTT
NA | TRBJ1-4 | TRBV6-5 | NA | CASRSGGDEKLFF | TGTGCCAGCAGGTCCGGCGGGGATGAAAAACTGTTTTTT
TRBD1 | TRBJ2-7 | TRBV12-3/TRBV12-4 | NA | CASSLRGQGEQYF | TGTGCCAGCAGTTTACGGGGACAGGGCGAGCAGTACTTC
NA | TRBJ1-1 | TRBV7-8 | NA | CASSFSPGRNTEAFF | TGTGCCAGCAGCTTTTCACCCGGGAGAAACACTGAAGCTTTCTTT
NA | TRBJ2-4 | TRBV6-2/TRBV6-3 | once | CASSYELRRGKNIQYF | TGTGCCAGCAGTTACGAACTTAGGAGGGGCAAAAACATTCAGTACTTC
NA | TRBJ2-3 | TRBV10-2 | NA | CASSETSQDTQYF | TGCGCCAGCAGTGAAACTAGCCAAGATACGCAGTATTTT
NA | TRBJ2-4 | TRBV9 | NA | CASSVAASTYAAKNIQYF | TGTGCCAGCAGCGTAGCGGCTAGCACCTACGCGGCCAAAAACATTCAGTACTTC
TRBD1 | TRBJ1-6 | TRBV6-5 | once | CASSYGDSYNSPLHF | TGTGCCAGCAGTTACGGGGACAGTTATAATTCACCCCTCCACTTT
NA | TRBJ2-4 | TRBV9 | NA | CASSGEGSRRLGRNIQYF | TGTGCCAGCAGCGGAGAAGGCTCTAGGAGGCTGGGAAGAAACATTCAGTACTTC
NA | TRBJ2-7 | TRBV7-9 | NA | CASSLQASGNEQYF | TGTGCCAGCAGCTTACAAGCGTCGGGGAACGAGCAGTACTTC
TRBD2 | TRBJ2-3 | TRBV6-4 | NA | CASKSHGGAGDTQYF | TGTGCCAGCAAATCCCACGGGGGGGCTGGAGATACGCAGTATTTT
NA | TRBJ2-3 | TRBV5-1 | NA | CASSLVQSTDTQYF | TGCGCCAGCAGCTTGGTTCAGAGCACAGATACGCAGTATTTT
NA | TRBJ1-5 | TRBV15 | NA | CATSRDGGSNQPQHF | TGTGCCACCAGCAGAGATGGGGGCAGCAATCAGCCCCAGCATTTT
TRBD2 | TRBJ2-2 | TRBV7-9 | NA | CASSPISGRANAGELFF | TGTGCCAGCAGCCCCATTAGCGGGAGGGCGAACGCCGGGGAGCTGTTTTTT
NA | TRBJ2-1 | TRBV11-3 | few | CASSSSAGYNEQFF | TGTGCCAGCAGCTCCTCAGCGGGCTACAATGAGCAGTTCTTC
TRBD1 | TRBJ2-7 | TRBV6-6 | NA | CASRFGQGSYEQYF | TGTGCCAGCAGATTTGGACAGGGGTCCTACGAGCAGTACTTC
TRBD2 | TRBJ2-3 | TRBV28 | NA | CASSKLAGASTDTQYF | TGTGCCAGCAGCAAACTAGCGGGGGCTAGCACAGATACGCAGTATTTT
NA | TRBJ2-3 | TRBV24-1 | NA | CATSTIDTQYF | TGTGCCACCAGCACAATTGATACGCAGTATTTT
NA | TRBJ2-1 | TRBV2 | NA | CASSAYNEQFF | TGTGCCAGCAGTGCATACAATGAGCAGTTCTTC
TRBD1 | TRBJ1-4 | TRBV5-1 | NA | CASSPIPRTGGVEKLFF | TGCGCCAGCAGCCCAATACCGAGGACAGGGGGCGTTGAAAAACTGTTTTTT
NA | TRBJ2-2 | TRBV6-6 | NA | CASSTRLTGELFF | TGTGCCAGCAGCACTCGACTAACCGGGGAGCTGTTTTTT
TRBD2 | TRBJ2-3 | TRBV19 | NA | CASSTGLAGGVGTQYF | TGTGCCAGTAGTACCGGACTAGCGGGGGGAGTCGGTACGCAGTATTTT
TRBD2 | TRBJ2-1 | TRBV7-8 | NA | CASSLGPGGSYNEQFF | TGTGCCAGCAGCTTAGGGCCGGGAGGGTCCTACAATGAGCAGTTCTTC
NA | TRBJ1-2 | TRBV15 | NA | CATSRDPQGNGYTF | TGTGCCACCAGCAGAGATCCCCAGGGGAATGGCTACACCTTC